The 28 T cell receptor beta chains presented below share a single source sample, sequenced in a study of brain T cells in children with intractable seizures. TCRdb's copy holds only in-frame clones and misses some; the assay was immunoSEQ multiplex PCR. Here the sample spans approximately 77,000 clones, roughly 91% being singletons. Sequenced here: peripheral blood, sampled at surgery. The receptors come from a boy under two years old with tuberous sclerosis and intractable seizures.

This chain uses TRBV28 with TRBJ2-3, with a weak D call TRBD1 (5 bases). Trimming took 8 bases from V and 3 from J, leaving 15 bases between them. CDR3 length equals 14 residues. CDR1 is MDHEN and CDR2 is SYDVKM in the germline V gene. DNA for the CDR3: TGTGCCAGCTACATGTCTACAGGTACAGATACGCAGTATTTT. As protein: CASYMSTGTDTQYF.

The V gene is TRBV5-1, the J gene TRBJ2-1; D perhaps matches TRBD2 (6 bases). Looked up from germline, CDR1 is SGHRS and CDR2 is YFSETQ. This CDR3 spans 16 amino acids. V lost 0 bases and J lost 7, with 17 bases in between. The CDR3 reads CASSLEGGKVLNEQFF. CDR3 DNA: TGCGCCAGCAGCTTGGAGGGAGGAAAGGTATTGAATGAGCAGTTCTTC.

CDR3: CASSKVRSNQPQHF. CDR3 sequence (DNA): TGTGCCAGCAGCAAAGTCAGGAGCAATCAGCCCCAGCATTTT. The chain is built from TRBV2 and TRBJ1-5; D not certain. Germline V gene sequence: CDR1 SNHLY, CDR2 FYNNEI. V lost 6 bases to trimming and J lost 1 base, with 10 bases between them. The CDR3 runs to 14 residues.

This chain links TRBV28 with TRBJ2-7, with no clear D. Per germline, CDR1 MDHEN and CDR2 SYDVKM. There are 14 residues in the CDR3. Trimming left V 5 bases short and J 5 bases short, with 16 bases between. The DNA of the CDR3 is TGTGCCAGCAGTATTACCGGGCCAGGAAACGAGCAGTACTTC. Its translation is CASSITGPGNEQYF. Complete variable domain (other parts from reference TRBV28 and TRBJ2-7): DVKVTQSSRYLVKRTGEKVFLECVQDMDHENMFWYRQDPGLGLRLIYFSYDVKMKEKGDIPEGYSVSREKKERFSLILESASTNQTSMYLCASSITGPGNEQYFGPGTRLTVT.

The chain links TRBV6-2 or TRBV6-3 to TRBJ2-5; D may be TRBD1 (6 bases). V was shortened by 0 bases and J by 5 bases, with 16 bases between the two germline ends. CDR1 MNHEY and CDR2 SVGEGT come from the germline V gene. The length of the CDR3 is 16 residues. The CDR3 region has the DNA TGTGCCAGCAGTTACTCGGCAGGGGCCGGGCGGGAGACCCAGTACTTC. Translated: CASSYSAGAGRETQYF.

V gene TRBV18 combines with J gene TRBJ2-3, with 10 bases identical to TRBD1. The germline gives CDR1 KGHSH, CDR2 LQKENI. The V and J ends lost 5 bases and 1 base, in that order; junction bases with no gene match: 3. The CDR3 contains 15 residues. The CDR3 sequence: CASSSGQGGTDTQYF. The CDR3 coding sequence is TGTGCCAGCTCATCAGGACAGGGGGGCACAGATACGCAGTATTTT.

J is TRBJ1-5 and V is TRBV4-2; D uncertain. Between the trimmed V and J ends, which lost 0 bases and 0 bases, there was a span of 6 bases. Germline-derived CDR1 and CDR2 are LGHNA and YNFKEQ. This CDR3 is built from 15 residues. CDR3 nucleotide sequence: TGTGCCAGCAGCCAAGAGCGGGGTAGCAATCAGCCCCAGCATTTT. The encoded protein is CASSQERGSNQPQHF.

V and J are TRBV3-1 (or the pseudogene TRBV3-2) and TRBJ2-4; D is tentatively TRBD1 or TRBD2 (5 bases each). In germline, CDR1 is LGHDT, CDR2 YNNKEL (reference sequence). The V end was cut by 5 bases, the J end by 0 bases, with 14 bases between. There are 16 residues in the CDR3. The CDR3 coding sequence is TGTGCCAGCAGCTTTGGGACGGTTCTAGCCAAAAACATTCAGTACTTC. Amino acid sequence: CASSFGTVLAKNIQYF.

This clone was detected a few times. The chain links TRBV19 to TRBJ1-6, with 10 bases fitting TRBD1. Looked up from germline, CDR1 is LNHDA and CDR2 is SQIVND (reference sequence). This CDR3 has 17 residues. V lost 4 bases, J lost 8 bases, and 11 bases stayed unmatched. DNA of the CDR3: TGTGCCAGTAGTAGTAGCCGGGACAGGGGTAGGTATTCACCCCTCCACTTT. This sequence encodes CASSSSRDRGRYSPLHF. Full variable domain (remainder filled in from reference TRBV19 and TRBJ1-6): DGGITQSPKYLFRKEGQNVTLSCEQNLNHDAMYWYRQDPGQGLRLIYYSQIVNDFQKGDIAEGYSVSREKKESFPLTVTSAQKNPTAFYLCASSSSRDRGRYSPLHFGNGTRLTVT.

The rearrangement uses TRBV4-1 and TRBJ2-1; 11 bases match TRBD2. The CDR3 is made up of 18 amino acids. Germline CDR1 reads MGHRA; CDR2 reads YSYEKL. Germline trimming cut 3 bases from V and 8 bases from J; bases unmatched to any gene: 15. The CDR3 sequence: CASSQVTLSGRAAYEQFF. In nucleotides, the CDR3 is TGCGCCAGCAGCCAGGTCACCCTTAGCGGGAGGGCCGCGTATGAGCAGTTCTTC.

CDR3 nucleotides: TGTGCCAGTAAGGACAGCCTGGACTACAATGAGCAGTTCTTC. Amino acid sequence: CASKDSLDYNEQFF. The chain employs TRBV19 and TRBJ2-1, with a possible D match to TRBD1 (6 bases). V was clipped by 7 bases and J by 3 bases, with 13 bases between them. Germline V lookup: CDR1 LNHDA, CDR2 SQIVND (reference sequence). The CDR3 extends over 14 amino acids.

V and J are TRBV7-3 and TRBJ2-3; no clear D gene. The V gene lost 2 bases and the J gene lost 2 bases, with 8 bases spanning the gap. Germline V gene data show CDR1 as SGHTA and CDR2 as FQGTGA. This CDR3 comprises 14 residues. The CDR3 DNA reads TGTGCCAGCAGCTTATTCGGACCCACAGATACGCAGTATTTT. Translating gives CASSLFGPTDTQYF.

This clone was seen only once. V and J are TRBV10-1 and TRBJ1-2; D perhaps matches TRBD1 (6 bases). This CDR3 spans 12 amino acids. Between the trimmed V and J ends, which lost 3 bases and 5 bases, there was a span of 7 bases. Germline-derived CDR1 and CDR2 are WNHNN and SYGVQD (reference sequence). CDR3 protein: CASSEQGYGYTF. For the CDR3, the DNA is TGCGCCAGCAGTGAACAGGGTTATGGCTACACCTTC.

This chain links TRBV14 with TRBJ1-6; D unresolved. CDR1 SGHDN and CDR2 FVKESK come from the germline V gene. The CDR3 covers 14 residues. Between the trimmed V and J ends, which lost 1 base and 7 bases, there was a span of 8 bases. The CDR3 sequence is CASSQGWQNSPLHF. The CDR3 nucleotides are TGTGCCAGCAGCCAAGGTTGGCAGAATTCACCCCTCCACTTT.

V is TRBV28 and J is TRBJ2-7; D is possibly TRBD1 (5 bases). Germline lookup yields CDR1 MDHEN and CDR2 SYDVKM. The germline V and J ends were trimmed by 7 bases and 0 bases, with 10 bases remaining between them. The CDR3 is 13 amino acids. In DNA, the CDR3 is TGTGCCAGCAACAGGCGGACCTCCTACGAGCAGTACTTC. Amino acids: CASNRRTSYEQYF.

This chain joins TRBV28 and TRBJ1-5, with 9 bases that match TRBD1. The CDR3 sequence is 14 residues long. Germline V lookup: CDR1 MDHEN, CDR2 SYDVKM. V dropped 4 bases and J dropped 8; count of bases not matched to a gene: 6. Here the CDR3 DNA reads TGTGCCAGCAGTTCTCTCGACAGGGGGGAGCCCCAGCATTTT. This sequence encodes CASSSLDRGEPQHF.

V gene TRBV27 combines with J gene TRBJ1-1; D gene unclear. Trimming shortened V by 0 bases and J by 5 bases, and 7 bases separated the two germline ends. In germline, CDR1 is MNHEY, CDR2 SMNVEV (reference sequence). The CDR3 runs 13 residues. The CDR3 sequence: CASSLSGKTEAFF. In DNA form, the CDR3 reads TGTGCCAGCAGTTTATCCGGGAAGACTGAAGCTTTCTTT.

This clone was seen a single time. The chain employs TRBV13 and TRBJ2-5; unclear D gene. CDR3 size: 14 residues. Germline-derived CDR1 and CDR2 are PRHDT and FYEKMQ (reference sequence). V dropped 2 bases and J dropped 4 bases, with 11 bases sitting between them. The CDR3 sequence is CASSLSAARETQYF. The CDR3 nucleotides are TGTGCCAGCAGCTTATCCGCAGCCCGAGAGACCCAGTACTTC.

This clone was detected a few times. The CDR3 region has the DNA TGTGCCACCAGCAGAATTTCAGGGGTGGGAAATGAGCAGTTCTTC. It codes for CATSRISGVGNEQFF. V is TRBV15 and J is TRBJ2-1; perhaps TRBD1 as D (6 bases). Germline CDR1 is LNHNV and CDR2 is YYDKDF (reference sequence). CDR3 size: 15 residues. Trimming shortened V by 2 bases and J by 7 bases, and 15 bases separated the two germline ends.

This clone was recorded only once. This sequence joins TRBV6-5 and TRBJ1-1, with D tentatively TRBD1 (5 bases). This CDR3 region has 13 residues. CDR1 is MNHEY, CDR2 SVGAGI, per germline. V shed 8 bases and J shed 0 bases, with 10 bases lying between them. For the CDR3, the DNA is TGTGCCAGCGGGGGGTGGATGAACACTGAAGCTTTCTTT. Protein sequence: CASGGWMNTEAFF.

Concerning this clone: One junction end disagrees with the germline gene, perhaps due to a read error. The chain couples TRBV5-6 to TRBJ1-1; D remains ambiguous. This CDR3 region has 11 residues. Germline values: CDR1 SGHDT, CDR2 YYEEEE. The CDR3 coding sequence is TGTGCCAGCAGCTTGAACGCTGAAGCTTTCTTT. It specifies CASSLNAEAFF.

CDR3 sequence (DNA): TGTGCCACCAGTCCGAGAGTCAATGAGCAGTTCTTC. Its protein is CATSPRVNEQFF. The J gene is TRBJ2-1, the V gene TRBV24-1; no clear D gene. V lost 6 bases and J lost 6, with 8 bases in between. Germline CDR1 reads KGHDR; CDR2 reads SFDVKD. The CDR3 runs to 12 residues.

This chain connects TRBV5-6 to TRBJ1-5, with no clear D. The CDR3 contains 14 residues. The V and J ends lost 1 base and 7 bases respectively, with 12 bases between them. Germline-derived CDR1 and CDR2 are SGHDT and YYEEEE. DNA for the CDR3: TGTGCCAGCAGCTTGTCGGCCAGCTACCAGCCCCAGCATTTT. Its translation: CASSLSASYQPQHF. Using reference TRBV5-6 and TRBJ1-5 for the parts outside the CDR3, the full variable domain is DAGVTQSPTHLIKTRGQQVTLRCSPKSGHDTVSWYQQALGQGPQFIFQYYEEEERQRGNFPDRFSGHQFPNYSSELNVNALLLGDSALYLCASSLSASYQPQHFGDGTRLSIL.

As DNA, the CDR3 is TGTGCCAGCAGCTCCCTAGAGGGACAGGGATGTGAAGCTTTCTTT. This translates into CASSSLEGQGCEAFF. The chain links TRBV21-1 to TRBJ1-1; the listed D gene, TRBD1, was not tested against the DNA. TRBV21-1 is listed as a pseudogene. CDR3 length: 15 amino acids.

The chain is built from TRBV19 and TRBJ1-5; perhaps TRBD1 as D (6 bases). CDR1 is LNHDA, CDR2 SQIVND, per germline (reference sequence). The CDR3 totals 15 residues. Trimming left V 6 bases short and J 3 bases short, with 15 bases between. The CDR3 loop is CASRRTGSANQPQHF. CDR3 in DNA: TGTGCCAGTAGACGAACAGGGTCTGCCAATCAGCCCCAGCATTTT. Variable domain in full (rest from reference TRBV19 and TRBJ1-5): DGGITQSPKYLFRKEGQNVTLSCEQNLNHDAMYWYRQDPGQGLRLIYYSQIVNDFQKGDIAEGYSVSREKKESFPLTVTSAQKNPTAFYLCASRRTGSANQPQHFGDGTRLSIL.

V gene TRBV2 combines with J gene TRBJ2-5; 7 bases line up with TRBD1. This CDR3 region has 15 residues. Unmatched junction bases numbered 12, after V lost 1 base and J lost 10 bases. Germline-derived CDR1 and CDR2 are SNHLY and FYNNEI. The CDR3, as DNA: TGTGCCAGCAGTGAAGGACAGGGTCTCCCTCGGGACCAGTACTTC. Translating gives CASSEGQGLPRDQYF.

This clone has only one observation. The CDR3 coding sequence is TGTGCCAGCAGCGTAGCCTCGGGGAAAGAGACCCAGTACTTC. Translated, it gives CASSVASGKETQYF. This chain connects TRBV9 to TRBJ2-5; possible D gene TRBD2, 5 bases. Germline CDR1 reads SGDLS; CDR2 reads YYNGEE. V was trimmed by 0 bases and J by 3 bases, leaving 9 bases between them. The CDR3 length is 14 residues.

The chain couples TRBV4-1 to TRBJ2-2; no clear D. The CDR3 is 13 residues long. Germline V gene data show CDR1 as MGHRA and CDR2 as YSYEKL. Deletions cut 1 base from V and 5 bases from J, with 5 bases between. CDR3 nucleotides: TGCGCCAGCAGCCAAGTACGGACCGGGGAGCTGTTTTTT. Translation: CASSQVRTGELFF.